There are many counts of the clone carrying this TCR beta chain. Its antigen is unknown. TCR alpha and beta CDR3 regions were amplified from RNA using iRepertoire nested multiplex PCR. For one-step reverse transcription and amplification, about 90-400 ng of tissue mRNA or PBMC total RNA was used. TCRdb re-analysed the multiplex PCR reads in MiXCR, keeping a single row per CDR3 protein. The table has fewer than 250,000 distinct CDR3 sequences, approximately 30% seen once; the top ten hold about 19%. The germline V gene has CDR1 SGHVS and CDR2 FQNEAQ. There are 14 residues in the CDR3. The germline V and J ends were trimmed by 5 bases and 5 bases, with 13 bases remaining between them. This entry belongs to a study of glioma-infiltrating T cells. Broader study findings: Only very few CDR3 sequences appeared in both tissue and blood. Gliomas, especially low-grade, showed above-expected tissue-blood divergence; non-neoplastic patients showed below.

What was sequenced was glioma tissue, nonneoplastic brain tissue, or PBMCs (not recorded which). This clonotype was obtained from a human donor with low-grade glioma or glioblastoma, undergoing nonglioma brain surgery, or in good health (not recorded which). The chain employs TRBV7-8 and TRBJ1-5; the D gene is possibly TRBD1 (5 bases). CDR3: CASSLGRVDQPQHF. CDR3 DNA sequence: TGTGCCAGCAGCCTGGGCAGGGTGGATCAGCCCCAGCATTTT.